This T cell receptor beta chain was recorded in a study of early T cells in non-severe SARS-CoV-2 infection. The study, taken as a whole, reports: VDJdb-based matching was biased toward anti-spike CD8 responses and missed private and CD4 specificities.

This clonotype was detected only a few times. Its antigen remains unidentified. Individual cDNA molecules were tagged with unique molecular identifiers. MiXCR, applied by TCRdb to the 5' RACE reads, yields one record per CDR3 protein. The sample includes about 83,000 distinct CDR3 sequences, around 13% of them seen just once. V gave up 7 bases and J gave up 2 bases, with 22 bases separating them. The CDR3 consists of 17 residues. The rearrangement joins TRBV12-3 or TRBV12-4 to TRBJ2-3, with D perhaps TRBD1 (7 bases). Sequencing was performed on whole blood. The receptor was isolated from an adult who was a healthcare worker with PCR-confirmed SARS-CoV-2 infection or an uninfected control (not recorded which). CDR3 sequence: CASTPTWGDRATDTQYF. CDR3 DNA sequence: TGTGCCAGCACGCCCACATGGGGGGACAGAGCCACAGATACGCAGTATTTT.